This T cell receptor (beta chain) emerged from a study of Graves' ophthalmopathy and Graves' hyperthyroidism. This clonotype has ten or more counts. This CDR3 has 11 amino acids. Germline CDR1 reads DFQATT; CDR2 reads SNEGSKA (reference sequence). Between the trimmed V and J ends, which lost 6 bases and 4 bases, there was a span of 9 bases. RNA transcripts were the template, and TCR beta CDR3 regions were amplified from them. HTBI-primed first-round RT-PCR preceded second-round multiplex PCR. TCRdb analysed the multiplex PCR reads with MiXCR anew, one entry per CDR3 protein. The sample contains 1 million to 1.3 million distinct CDR3 sequences, about 36% of which appear only once.

This rearrangement joins TRBV20-1 to TRBJ1-2; weak D call: TRBD1 (5 bases). Sequenced input: peripheral blood or thyroid tissue (not recorded which). The clonotype was recovered from an adult man with Graves' hyperthyroidism. The CDR3 loop reads CSAWDRYGYTF. For the CDR3, the DNA is TGCAGTGCATGGGACCGCTATGGCTACACCTTC.